These 21 T cell receptor beta chains were all obtained from the same sample, sequenced in a study of blood T cells in healthy people across ages. Primers used in a second PCR of roughly 6 to 11 cycles were a sample-barcoded 5' primer and a J-beta primer mix. Each CDR3 protein gets one entry after TCRdb re-called the 5' RACE reads with MiXCR. Of some 710,000 distinct CDR3 sequences listed, about 47% are singletons. The material sequenced was blood. The receptors were gathered from an elderly man in good health.

V usage is TRBV6-5 and J usage is TRBJ2-2; maybe TRBD2 (5 bases). Trimming stripped 6 bases from V and 1 base from J, with 12 bases between. The V gene's germline CDR1 is MNHEY and CDR2 SVGAGI. This CDR3 contains 15 residues. CDR3 residues: CASRKTGGNTGELFF. The CDR3 DNA reads as TGTGCCAGCAGAAAGACTGGAGGGAACACCGGGGAGCTGTTTTTT.

This clonotype has a count of ten or more. This chain joins TRBV2 and TRBJ2-3; the D is unclear. The CDR3 is made up of 15 amino acids. V was cut by 2 bases and J by 3 bases, with 12 bases left in between. From germline, CDR1 is SNHLY and CDR2 FYNNEI. The CDR3 region is CASSETGMRTDTQYF. Here the CDR3 DNA reads TGTGCCAGCAGTGAAACTGGGATGAGGACAGATACGCAGTATTTT.

This clonotype appeared once. V usage is TRBV28 and J usage is TRBJ2-7; 7 bases agree with TRBD2. The germline gives CDR1 MDHEN, CDR2 SYDVKM. The CDR3 totals 13 residues. With 6 bases clipped from V and 7 bases from J, the junction kept 9 bases outside the gene matches. The CDR3 region is CASSPGGRDEQYF. CDR3 in DNA: TGTGCCAGCAGCCCGGGAGGCCGGGATGAGCAGTACTTC.

The chain recombines TRBV7-9 with TRBJ2-1, with 7 bases lining up with TRBD2. CDR3 length: 12 residues. From germline, CDR1 is SEHNR and CDR2 FQNEAQ (reference sequence). V gave up 11 bases and J gave up 9 bases; unmatched junction bases: 10. The chain's CDR3 is CACFRRESEQFF. As DNA, the CDR3 is TGTGCCTGCTTTAGGCGGGAGAGTGAGCAGTTCTTC.

V gene TRBV7-9 combines with J gene TRBJ2-3; possible D gene TRBD2, 6 bases. V lost 4 bases and J 2 bases, leaving 19 bases between the germline ends. The CDR3 covers 17 residues. Germline lookup yields CDR1 SEHNR and CDR2 FQNEAQ (reference sequence). CDR3 nucleotides: TGTGCCAGCAGCTCTAGGGGAGGTCGACAGCACACAGATACGCAGTATTTT. It codes for CASSSRGGRQHTDTQYF.

The chain is built from TRBV7-3 and TRBJ2-1; no clear D. Germline-derived CDR1 and CDR2 are SGHTA and FQGTGA. This CDR3 region has 15 residues. Trimming took 0 bases from V and 7 from J, leaving 13 bases between them. The CDR3, as DNA: TGTGCCAGCAGCTTAACGTGGGGTTTGGGGAATGAGCAGTTCTTC. It yields the protein CASSLTWGLGNEQFF. Filled out from reference TRBV7-3 and TRBJ2-1, the complete variable domain reads GAGVSQTPSNKVTEKGKYVELRCDPISGHTALYWYRQSLGQGPEFLIYFQGTGAADDSGLPNDRFFAVRPEGSVSTLKIQRTERGDSAVYLCASSLTWGLGNEQFFGPGTRLTVL.

The chain combines TRBV5-1 with TRBJ2-1, with 8 bases aligning to TRBD2. This CDR3 is 15 amino acids long. Germline values: CDR1 SGHRS, CDR2 YFSETQ. V lost 4 bases and J lost 7; bases outside the gene matches: 10. For the CDR3, the DNA is TGCGCCAGCAGCCCGGCTAGCGGGCCCATGAATGAGCAGTTCTTC. Protein sequence: CASSPASGPMNEQFF.

The table lists this clonotype with many counts. The chain employs TRBV25-1 and TRBJ1-2; D is uncertain. The CDR3 covers 12 residues. Trimming shortened V by 4 bases and J by 4 bases, and 7 bases separated the two germline ends. CDR1 is MGHDK, CDR2 SYGVNS, per germline. The chain's CDR3 is CASSANSYGYTF. For the CDR3, the DNA is TGTGCCAGCAGTGCAAACAGCTATGGCTACACCTTC.

The chain couples TRBV7-9 to TRBJ1-1; D possibly corresponds to TRBD1 (5 bases). V lost 5 bases and J lost 8, with 12 bases in between. Germline V gene sequence: CDR1 SEHNR, CDR2 FQNEAQ (reference sequence). The CDR3 loop spans 12 amino acids. CDR3 region: CASSLAAGEAFF. The CDR3 DNA is TGTGCCAGCAGCCTTGCGGCAGGGGAAGCTTTCTTT.

The V and J genes are TRBV6-5 and TRBJ2-7, with D possibly matching TRBD2 (6 bases). V was cut by 6 bases and J by 3 bases, with 21 bases left in between. In germline, CDR1 is MNHEY, CDR2 SVGAGI. The CDR3 has 16 residues. CDR3 sequence: CASSFGRLGPNYEQYF. CDR3 nucleotide sequence: TGTGCCAGCAGCTTCGGGAGACTAGGACCGAACTACGAGCAGTACTTC.

The V call is TRBV28, the J call TRBJ2-7; 9 bases map to TRBD1. V lost 9 bases, J lost 0 bases, and 6 bases stayed unmatched. Looked up from germline, CDR1 is MDHEN and CDR2 is SYDVKM. The CDR3 covers 14 residues. CDR3 sequence reads: CASLRDRVSYEQYF. The CDR3, as DNA: TGTGCCAGTCTTCGGGACAGGGTCTCCTACGAGCAGTACTTC.

This clonotype was detected ten times or more. The V call is TRBV5-1, the J call TRBJ2-7, with D possibly matching TRBD1 (5 bases). The V end was cut by 3 bases, the J end by 0 bases, with 7 bases between. From germline, CDR1 is SGHRS and CDR2 YFSETQ. CDR3 length equals 13 residues. CDR3 nucleotides: TGCGCCAGCAGCTCGACAGTCTCCTACGAGCAGTACTTC. Residues: CASSSTVSYEQYF.

The genes are TRBV20-1 and TRBJ2-6, with D unclear. This CDR3 spans 18 amino acids. Per germline, CDR1 DFQATT and CDR2 SNEGSKA (reference sequence). The germline V and J ends were trimmed by 6 bases and 0 bases, with 21 bases remaining between them. CDR3 DNA: TGCAGTGCCCAGACATACGGCGGTTCCGGCTCTGGGGCCAACGTCCTGACTTTC. It encodes CSAQTYGGSGSGANVLTF.

The count of this clonotype is one. The rearrangement links TRBV12-3 or TRBV12-4 to TRBJ2-1; D gene unclear. The V and J ends lost 3 bases and 6 bases respectively, with 18 bases between them. This CDR3 has 16 amino acids. CDR3 residues: CASSFPKDMVVNEQFF. The CDR3 bases are TGTGCCAGCAGTTTTCCAAAAGACATGGTGGTCAATGAGCAGTTCTTC.

V gene TRBV5-1 combines with J gene TRBJ1-2; weak D call: TRBD1 (6 bases). The V and J ends lost 2 bases and 0 bases respectively, with 11 bases between them. In germline, CDR1 is SGHRS, CDR2 YFSETQ. The CDR3 runs to 15 residues. CDR3 loop: CASSLRTAANYGYTF. The CDR3 coding sequence is TGCGCCAGCAGCTTAAGGACAGCAGCTAACTATGGCTACACCTTC.

This clonotype has more than one count but fewer than ten. The chain employs TRBV29-1 and TRBJ2-5, with a possible D match to TRBD2 (6 bases). The germline gives CDR1 SQVTM, CDR2 ANQGSEA. V was shortened by 0 bases and J by 1 base, with 12 bases between the two germline ends. This CDR3 spans 15 amino acids. DNA of the CDR3: TGCAGCGTTGAAGAATCAGGGAGGATCCAAGAGACCCAGTACTTC. Its protein is CSVEESGRIQETQYF.

This clonotype has more than one count but fewer than ten. The CDR3 loop reads CASSHLGTGATSTREQFF. The CDR3 nucleotides read TGTGCCAGCAGTCACCTAGGGACAGGGGCTACCTCTACCCGGGAGCAGTTCTTC. The genes are TRBV27 and TRBJ2-1, with 10 nucleotides matching TRBD1. Germline V gene data show CDR1 as MNHEY and CDR2 as SMNVEV (reference sequence). The CDR3 runs 18 residues. The V gene end was trimmed by 5 bases and the J gene end by 10 bases; junction bases not matched to a gene: 20.

The CDR3 bases are TGTGCCAGCAGCGACGACAACAATGAGCAGTACTTC. This translates into CASSDDNNEQYF. This chain uses TRBV6-2 or TRBV6-3 with TRBJ2-1; D is uncertain. Judging by the DNA end, TRBJ2-7 fits better; the J call may be wrong. Per germline, CDR1 MNHEY and CDR2 SVGEGT. This CDR3 has 12 amino acids.

In this sample, this clonotype turned up a few times. The chain couples TRBV10-3 to TRBJ1-5; tentative D call: TRBD1 (5 bases). The CDR3 runs to 15 residues. V lost 3 bases, J lost 2 bases, and 11 bases lay in between. Germline values: CDR1 ENHRY, CDR2 SYGVKD. CDR3 amino acids: CAISDPREGNQPQHF. CDR3 coding DNA: TGTGCCATCAGTGACCCCAGGGAAGGCAATCAGCCCCAGCATTTT.

The chain combines TRBV5-1 with TRBJ2-5; D gene uncertain. TRBJ2-7 matches the DNA end more closely, so the J call is doubtful. The germline V gene encodes CDR1 SGHRS and CDR2 YFSETQ. The CDR3 spans 14 residues. The CDR3 nucleotides read TGCGCCAGCAGCTTGGTCTCATTAGACTACGAGCAGTACTTC. Protein: CASSLVSLDYEQYF.

The V and J genes are TRBV29-1 and TRBJ1-1, with D unresolved. This CDR3 region has 12 residues. CDR1 is SQVTM and CDR2 is ANQGSEA in the germline V gene. V dropped 2 bases and J dropped 8 bases, with 12 bases sitting between them. The CDR3 nucleotides are TGCAGCGTTGAAAGTAAAGGGATGGAAGCTTTCTTT. Amino acid sequence: CSVESKGMEAFF.